These 6 T cell receptor beta chains were sequenced from one sample in a study of blood T cells in healthy people across ages. Next came a second PCR, run for about 7 to 12 cycles, which used a sample-barcoded 5' primer along with a J-beta primer mix. TCRdb re-derived calls from the 5' RACE reads in MiXCR, one entry per CDR3 protein. Of 1.5 million to 2 million distinct CDR3 sequences detected, about 39% appear once; the ten largest clones hold 20% to 25%. The sequenced material came from blood. Receptors originate from a human donor in good health.

This clonotype was counted a few times. V gene TRBV27 combines with J gene TRBJ2-7; D unclear. The germline V gene encodes CDR1 MNHEY and CDR2 SMNVEV (reference sequence). Trimming pared 0 bases from V and 2 bases from J, leaving 11 bases between. The CDR3 length is 15 residues. CDR3 protein: CASSLSGERAYEQYF. DNA of the CDR3: TGTGCCAGCAGTTTATCCGGCGAAAGGGCCTACGAGCAGTACTTC.

This clonotype was picked up a small number of times. The CDR3 DNA is TGTGCCAGCAGTTTTACGGGGGGCTCGACTGGGGAGCAGTACTTC. Amino acid sequence: CASSFTGGSTGEQYF. This chain uses TRBV27 with TRBJ2-7; a possible D gene is TRBD2 (7 bases). Germline lookup yields CDR1 MNHEY and CDR2 SMNVEV (reference sequence). Trimming left V 3 bases short and J 7 bases short, with 19 bases between. The CDR3 length is 15 residues.

This chain connects TRBV20-1 to TRBJ2-1; 15 nucleotides match TRBD2. This CDR3 is 22 amino acids long. V was pared by 1 base and J by 7 bases, with 23 bases of the junction left unmatched. The germline V gene encodes CDR1 DFQATT and CDR2 SNEGSKA (reference sequence). CDR3 in DNA: TGCAGTGCTAGAGTCGGGACTAGCGGGGGGCTCCGTAGCGGGGGGGCCTTGAATGAGCAGTTCTTC. Protein: CSARVGTSGGLRSGGALNEQFF.

J is TRBJ2-3 and V is TRBV5-5, with D hard to call. CDR3 length equals 16 residues. From germline, CDR1 is SGHKS and CDR2 YYEKEE (reference sequence). Trimming stripped 3 bases from V and 0 bases from J, with 14 bases between. CDR3 coding DNA: TGTGCCAGCAGCTCCGCCCGAGAGTCTAGCACAGATACGCAGTATTTT. Amino acid sequence: CASSSARESSTDTQYF.

V usage is TRBV6-5 and J usage is TRBJ2-4; 10 bases agree with TRBD2. The V gene end was trimmed by 0 bases and the J gene end by 13 bases; junction bases not matched to a gene: 24. The CDR3 totals 20 residues. Per germline, CDR1 MNHEY and CDR2 SVGAGI. The CDR3 region has the DNA TGTGCCAGCAGTTACTCGACATGGCTAGCGGGGGATTCTCACTACAATGAGCAGTACTTC. It codes for CASSYSTWLAGDSHYNEQYF.

CDR3 bases: TGCAGCGTAGCTCAAGGGGTCGAGCAGTACTTC. Protein product: CSVAQGVEQYF. This chain connects TRBV29-1 to TRBJ2-7, with a tentative D call TRBD1 (5 bases). V lost 6 bases and J lost 6, with 12 bases in between. This CDR3 spans 11 amino acids. Germline values: CDR1 SQVTM, CDR2 ANQGSEA.